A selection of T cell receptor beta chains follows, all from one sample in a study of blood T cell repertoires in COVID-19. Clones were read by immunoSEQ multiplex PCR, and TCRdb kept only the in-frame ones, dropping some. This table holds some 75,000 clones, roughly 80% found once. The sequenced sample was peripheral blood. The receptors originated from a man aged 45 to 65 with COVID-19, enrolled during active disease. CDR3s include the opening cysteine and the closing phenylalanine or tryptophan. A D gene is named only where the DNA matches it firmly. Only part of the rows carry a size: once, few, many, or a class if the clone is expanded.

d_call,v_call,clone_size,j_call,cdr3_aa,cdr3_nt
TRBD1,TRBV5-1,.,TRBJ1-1,CASSSGTANTEAFF,TGCGCCAGCAGTTCCGGGACAGCGAACACTGAAGCTTTCTTT
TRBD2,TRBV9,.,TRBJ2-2,CASSVEREKSGELFF,TGTGCCAGCAGCGTAGAGCGGGAGAAGTCCGGGGAGCTGTTTTTT
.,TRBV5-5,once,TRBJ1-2,CASSLALTANYGYTF,TGTGCCAGCAGCTTGGCCCTTACAGCTAACTATGGCTACACCTTC
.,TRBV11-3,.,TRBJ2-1,CASSRDMTHGSEQFF,TGTGCCAGCAGCCGGGACATGACCCATGGTAGTGAGCAGTTCTTC
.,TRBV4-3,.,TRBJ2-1,CASSQEAQRRYNEQFF,TGCGCCAGCAGCCAAGAGGCCCAGCGTCGATACAATGAGCAGTTCTTC
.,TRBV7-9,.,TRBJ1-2,CASSPRGYTF,TGTGCCAGCAGCCCGCGGGGCTACACCTTC
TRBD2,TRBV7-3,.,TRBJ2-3,CASSPGLAVTDTQYF,TGTGCCAGCAGCCCGGGACTAGCGGTCACAGATACGCAGTATTTT
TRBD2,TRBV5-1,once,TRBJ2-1,CASSPSGRVMDEQFF,TGCGCCAGCAGCCCAAGCGGGAGGGTCATGGATGAGCAGTTCTTC
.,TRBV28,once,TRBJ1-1,CASSSNPTALNTEAFF,TGTGCCAGCAGTTCCAACCCGACAGCCCTGAACACTGAAGCTTTCTTT
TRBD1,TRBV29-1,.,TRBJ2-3,CSATGTGYTDTQYF,TGCAGCGCTACCGGGACAGGCTACACAGATACGCAGTATTTT
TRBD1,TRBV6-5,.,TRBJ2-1,CASSYAGTGVNEQFF,TGTGCCAGCAGTTACGCCGGGACAGGGGTAAATGAGCAGTTCTTC
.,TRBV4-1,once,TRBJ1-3,CASSQDFDSNSGNTIYF,TGCGCCAGCAGCCAAGATTTCGACAGCAACTCTGGAAACACCATATATTTT
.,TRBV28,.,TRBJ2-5,CASSPGSETQYF,TGTGCCAGCAGCCCAGGGTCAGAGACCCAGTACTTC
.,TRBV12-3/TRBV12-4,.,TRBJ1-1,CASSLVSGKAFF,TGTGCCAGCAGTTTAGTCTCGGGAAAAGCTTTCTTT
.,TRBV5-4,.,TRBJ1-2,CASSFGWRDRRGYTF,TGTGCCAGCAGCTTTGGGTGGAGGGATCGAAGGGGCTACACCTTC
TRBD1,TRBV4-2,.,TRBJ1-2,CASSSSGTGVLEGYTF,TGTGCCAGCAGCTCGTCCGGGACAGGGGTCTTAGAGGGCTACACCTTC
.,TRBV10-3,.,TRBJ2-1,CAIRPLAIEQFF,TGTGCCATCAGACCACTAGCTATCGAGCAGTTCTTC
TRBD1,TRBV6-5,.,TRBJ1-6,CASSYGTGGSSPLHF,TGTGCCAGCAGTTATGGGACAGGGGGTTCTTCACCCCTCCACTTT
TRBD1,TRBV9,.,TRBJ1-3,CASSVTGAVGNTIYF,TGTGCCAGCAGCGTCACAGGGGCTGTGGGAAACACCATATATTTT
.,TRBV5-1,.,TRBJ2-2,CASSFTSPPRELFF,TGCGCCAGCAGCTTTACTTCCCCCCCTAGGGAGCTGTTTTTT
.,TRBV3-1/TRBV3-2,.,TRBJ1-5,CASRTGNQPQHF,TGTGCCAGCAGGACAGGCAATCAGCCCCAGCATTTT
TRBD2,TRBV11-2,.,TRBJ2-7,CASGRTSGYEQYF,TGTGCCAGCGGTAGGACTAGCGGCTACGAGCAGTACTTC
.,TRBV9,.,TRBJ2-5,CASSVGGGPQETQYF,TGTGCCAGCAGCGTAGGAGGGGGACCGCAAGAGACCCAGTACTTC
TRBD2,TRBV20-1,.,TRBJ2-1,CSASRLAGGNEQFF,TGCAGTGCCAGTCGGCTAGCGGGAGGGAATGAGCAGTTCTTC
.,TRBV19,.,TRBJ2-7,CASSIAGQSSYEQYF,TGTGCCAGTAGTATCGCGGGACAGTCTTCCTACGAGCAGTACTTC
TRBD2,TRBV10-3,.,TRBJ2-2,CAIGGTSGSLITGELFF,TGTGCCATCGGCGGGACTAGCGGGAGTCTTATCACCGGGGAGCTGTTTTTT
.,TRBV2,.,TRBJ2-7,CASSTVGGWNEQYF,TGTGCCAGCAGCACCGTCGGGGGTTGGAACGAGCAGTACTTC
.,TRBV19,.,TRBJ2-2,CASRFSANTGELFF,TGTGCCAGTAGGTTCAGCGCGAACACCGGGGAGCTGTTTTTT
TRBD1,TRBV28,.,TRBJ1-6,CASSYRGQNSPLHF,TGTGCCAGCAGTTACAGGGGCCAAAATTCACCCCTCCACTTT
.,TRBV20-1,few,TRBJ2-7,CSARVGSEQYF,TGCAGTGCTAGAGTCGGTTCCGAGCAGTACTTC
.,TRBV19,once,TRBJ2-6,CASSKDSSGANVLTF,TGTGCCAGTAGTAAGGACAGTTCTGGGGCCAACGTCCTGACTTTC
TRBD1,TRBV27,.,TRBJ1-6,CASSPFDRVDSPLHF,TGTGCCAGCAGTCCCTTCGACAGGGTTGATTCACCCCTCCACTTT
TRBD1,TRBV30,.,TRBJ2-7,CAWSVLGPGTEKSLEQYF,TGTGCCTGGAGTGTACTGGGGCCCGGGACAGAAAAATCTCTCGAGCAGTACTTC
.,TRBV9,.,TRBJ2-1,CASSQGYSYNEQFF,TGTGCCAGCAGTCAGGGCTACTCCTACAATGAGCAGTTCTTC
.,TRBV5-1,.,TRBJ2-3,CASSSQGDTQYF,TGCGCCAGCAGCTCACAGGGAGATACGCAGTATTTT
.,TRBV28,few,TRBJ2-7,CASSLGGITYEQYF,TGTGCCAGCAGTTTAGGCGGGATCACCTACGAGCAGTACTTC
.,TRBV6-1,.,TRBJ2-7,CASSDAPGVEQYF,TGTGCCAGCAGTGATGCGCCAGGGGTCGAGCAGTACTTC
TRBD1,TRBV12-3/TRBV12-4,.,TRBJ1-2,CASSRDRAPGYTF,TGTGCCAGCAGCAGGGACAGGGCGCCGGGCTACACCTTC
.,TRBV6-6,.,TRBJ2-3,CASRRGLLTDTQYF,TGTGCCAGCAGGAGGGGACTTCTCACAGATACGCAGTATTTT
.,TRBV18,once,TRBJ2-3,CASSPIGKGGDTQYF,TGTGCCAGCTCACCTATCGGGAAAGGTGGAGATACGCAGTATTTT
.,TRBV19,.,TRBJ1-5,CASRQGVLSNQPQHF,TGTGCCAGTAGACAGGGAGTTTTGAGCAATCAGCCCCAGCATTTT
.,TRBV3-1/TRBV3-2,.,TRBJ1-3,CASSQDRDSLSGNTIYF,TGTGCCAGCAGCCAAGATCGAGACAGCCTCTCTGGAAACACCATATATTTT
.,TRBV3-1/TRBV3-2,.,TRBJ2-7,CASSQDPTLEQYF,TGTGCCAGCAGCCAAGATCCGACTCTCGAGCAGTACTTC
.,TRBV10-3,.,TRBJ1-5,CAISDGRGDQPQHF,TGTGCCATCAGTGACGGACGGGGGGATCAGCCCCAGCATTTT
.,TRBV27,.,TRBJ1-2,CASSFSWAGKKSDYGYTF,TGTGCCAGCAGTTTTTCTTGGGCAGGGAAGAAATCTGACTATGGCTACACCTTC
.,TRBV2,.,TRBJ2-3,CASSEDGGPSTDTQYF,TGTGCCAGCAGTGAAGATGGCGGCCCAAGCACAGATACGCAGTATTTT